This TCR beta chain emerged from a study of blood T cells in healthy people across ages. For the second PCR, which ran for 7 to 11 cycles, a sample-barcoded 5' primer and a J-beta primer mix were used. MiXCR, run by TCRdb on the 5' RACE reads, gives a single entry per CDR3 protein. The table lists 780,000 or so distinct CDR3 sequences, around 50% of them singletons. From germline, CDR1 is LGHDT and CDR2 YNNKEL (reference sequence). The CDR3 sequence is 14 residues long. The V and J ends lost 1 base and 4 bases respectively, with 10 bases between them. The sequence was obtained from a middle-aged man in good health. The chain links TRBV3-1 to TRBJ2-5; maybe TRBD2 (5 bases). Sequenced material: blood. This chain's CDR3 is CASSQVGEGETQYF. The CDR3 DNA is TGTGCCAGCAGCCAAGTTGGCGAGGGAGAGACCCAGTACTTC.